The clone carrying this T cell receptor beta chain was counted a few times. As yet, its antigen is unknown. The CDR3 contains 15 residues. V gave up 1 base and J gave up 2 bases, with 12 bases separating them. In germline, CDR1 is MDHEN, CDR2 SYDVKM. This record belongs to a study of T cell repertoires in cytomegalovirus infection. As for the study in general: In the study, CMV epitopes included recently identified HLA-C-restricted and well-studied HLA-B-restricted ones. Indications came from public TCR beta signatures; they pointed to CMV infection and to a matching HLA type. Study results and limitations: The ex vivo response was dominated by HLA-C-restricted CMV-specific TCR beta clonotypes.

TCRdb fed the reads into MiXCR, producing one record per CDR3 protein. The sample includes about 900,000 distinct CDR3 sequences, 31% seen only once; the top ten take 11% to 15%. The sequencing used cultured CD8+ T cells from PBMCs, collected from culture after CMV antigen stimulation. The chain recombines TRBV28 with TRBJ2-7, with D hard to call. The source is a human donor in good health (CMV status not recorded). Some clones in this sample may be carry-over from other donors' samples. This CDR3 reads CASSLSKAETYEQYV. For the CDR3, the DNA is TGTGCCAGCAGTTTATCTAAGGCGGAGACCTACGAGCAGTACGTC.